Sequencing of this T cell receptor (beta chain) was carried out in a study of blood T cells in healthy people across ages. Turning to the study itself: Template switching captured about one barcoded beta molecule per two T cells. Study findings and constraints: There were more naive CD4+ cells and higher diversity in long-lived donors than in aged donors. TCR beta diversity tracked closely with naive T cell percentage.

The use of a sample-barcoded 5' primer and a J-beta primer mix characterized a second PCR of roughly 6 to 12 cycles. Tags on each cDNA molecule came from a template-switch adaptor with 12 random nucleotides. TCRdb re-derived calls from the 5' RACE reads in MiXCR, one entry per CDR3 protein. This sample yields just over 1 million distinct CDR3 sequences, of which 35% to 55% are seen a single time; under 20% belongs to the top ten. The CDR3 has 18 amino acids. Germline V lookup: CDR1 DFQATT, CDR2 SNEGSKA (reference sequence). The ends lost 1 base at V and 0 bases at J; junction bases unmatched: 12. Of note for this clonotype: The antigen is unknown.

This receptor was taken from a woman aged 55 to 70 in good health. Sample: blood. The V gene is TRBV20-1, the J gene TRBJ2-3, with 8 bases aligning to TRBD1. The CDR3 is CSARGRKHRQGSTDTQYF. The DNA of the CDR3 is TGCAGTGCTAGAGGCCGTAAACACCGACAGGGGAGCACAGATACGCAGTATTTT.